The 10 T cell receptor beta chains presented below share a single source sample, sequenced in a study of shared clonotypes between healthy human individuals. Clones were sequenced by immunoSEQ multiplex PCR, and TCRdb holds only the in-frame ones, with some missing. The sample carries some 2,100,000 clones, more than 90% recorded once. Source material: naive CD4+ T cells sorted from blood. The subset here: CD45RA+ positively selected. The source is a man in his late teens or twenties in good health.

Details on this clone: This same CDR3 is encoded by further DNA sequences in the sample. V gene TRBV7-2 combines with J gene TRBJ2-7; D not certain. Trimming stripped 1 base from V and 5 bases from J, with 9 bases between. The CDR3 spans 13 residues. Germline V CDR1 and CDR2: SGHTA, FQGNSA. The CDR3, as DNA: TGTGCCAGCAGCTTAGAGCGAGGCCACGAGCAGTACTTC. Translated: CASSLERGHEQYF.

This chain uses TRBV27 with TRBJ1-1; a possible D gene is TRBD1 (5 bases). The germline V and J ends were trimmed by 8 bases and 1 base, with 17 bases remaining between them. The CDR3 spans 15 residues. Germline CDR1 MNHEY, CDR2 SMNVEV (reference sequence). The CDR3 is CASQYLGRTNTEAFF. The CDR3 coding sequence is TGTGCCAGCCAATATCTGGGACGGACGAACACTGAAGCTTTCTTT.

The V call is TRBV7-8, the J call TRBJ1-2; D not resolved. Trimming left V 4 bases short and J 2 bases short, with 8 bases between. The germline CDR1 and CDR2 sequences are SGHVS and FQNEAQ. The CDR3 runs 13 residues. CDR3 sequence: CASSSPQNYGYTF. The CDR3 DNA reads as TGTGCCAGCAGCTCCCCTCAGAACTATGGCTACACCTTC. Full variable domain (rest looked up from reference TRBV7-8 and TRBJ1-2): GAGVSQSPRYKVAKRGQDVALRCDPISGHVSLFWYQQALGQGPEFLTYFQNEAQLDKSGLPSDRFFAERPEGSVSTLKIQRTQQEDSAVYLCASSSPQNYGYTFGSGTRLTVV.

In this sample, this clone turned up once. This sequence joins TRBV30 and TRBJ1-5; TRBD1 matches 10 bases. Trimming removed 3 bases from V and 1 base from J; junction bases left unmatched: 15. The CDR3 sequence is 19 residues long. CDR1 and CDR2 from the germline V gene are GTSNPN and SVGIG (reference sequence). For the CDR3, the DNA is TGTGCCTGGAGCCGGGACAGGGGCAACTTGTTGGGGAGCAATCAGCCCCAGCATTTT. It specifies CAWSRDRGNLLGSNQPQHF.

V gene TRBV7-9 combines with J gene TRBJ1-2; 10 nucleotides match TRBD1. Trimming cost V 5 bases and J 5 bases; bases outside gene matches: 14. This CDR3 contains 17 residues. Germline V gene sequence: CDR1 SEHNR, CDR2 FQNEAQ (reference sequence). The CDR3: CASSNYPGTGEGYGYTF. The DNA of the CDR3 is TGTGCCAGCAGCAATTATCCCGGGACAGGGGAAGGGTATGGCTACACCTTC.

The J gene is TRBJ2-7, the V gene TRBV4-1; no firm D call. The V and J ends lost 0 bases and 1 base respectively, with 10 bases between them. CDR1 and CDR2 from the germline V gene are MGHRA and YSYEKL. CDR3 length: 15 residues. CDR3 region: CASSQDDTRSYEQYF. The CDR3 DNA follows: TGCGCCAGCAGCCAAGACGACACGAGGTCCTACGAGCAGTACTTC.

The chain couples TRBV27 to TRBJ1-6, with TRBD1 as a possible D gene (6 bases). Between the trimmed V and J ends, which lost 1 base and 5 bases, there was a span of 12 bases. Germline values: CDR1 MNHEY, CDR2 SMNVEV (reference sequence). The CDR3 totals 16 residues. The CDR3 DNA reads TGTGCCAGCAGTTTATATGGACAGACAAATAATTCACCCCTCCACTTT. Its protein product is CASSLYGQTNNSPLHF.

This rearrangement joins TRBV9 to TRBJ1-3; D gene unclear. The CDR3 covers 15 residues. CDR1 is SGDLS, CDR2 YYNGEE, per germline. Trimming removed 6 bases from V and 0 bases from J, with 13 bases in between. Written as DNA, the CDR3 is TGTGCCAGCACGTCACTATCGAGCTCTGGAAACACCATATATTTT. It is translated as CASTSLSSSGNTIYF. Full variable domain (outside the CDR3, taken from reference TRBV9 and TRBJ1-3): DSGVTQTPKHLITATGQRVTLRCSPRSGDLSVYWYQQSLDQGLQFLIQYYNGEERAKGNILERFSAQQFPDLHSELNLSSLELGDSALYFCASTSLSSSGNTIYFGEGSWLTVV.

This clone occurred once. The chain's CDR3 is CAIREMGGPTAGYTF. The CDR3 DNA sequence: TGTGCCATCCGGGAAATGGGGGGCCCCACCGCGGGCTACACCTTC. The chain carries TRBV10-3 and TRBJ1-2; the D gene is possibly TRBD1 (6 bases). This CDR3 has 15 residues. Trimming cost V 8 bases and J 8 bases, with 24 bases left between them. CDR1 is ENHRY, CDR2 SYGVKD, per germline.

V usage is TRBV5-1 and J usage is TRBJ1-6; D possibly corresponds to TRBD1 (5 bases). The CDR3 runs 14 residues. V was pared by 1 base and J by 7 bases, with 9 bases between. Looked up from germline, CDR1 is SGHRS and CDR2 is YFSETQ. CDR3 sequence reads: CASSLSTENSPLHF. In DNA form, the CDR3 reads TGCGCCAGCAGCTTGTCGACAGAGAATTCACCCCTCCACTTT.